The sequence of this TCR beta chain was determined in a study of blood T cell repertoires in COVID-19. The CDR3 totals 12 residues. V dropped 5 bases and J dropped 8 bases, with 10 bases sitting between them. Per germline, CDR1 LNHDA and CDR2 SQIVND (reference sequence). Here immunoSEQ multiplex PCR was the method, and the copy in TCRdb shows in-frame clones only, minus some. This sample has about 300,000 clones, with 89% found just once. This TCR derives from a woman aged 30 to 39 with COVID-19, enrolled during active disease. V is TRBV19 and J is TRBJ2-1, with a weak D call TRBD2 (6 bases). Sequencing was done on a sample of peripheral blood. CDR3 in amino acids: CASSSLADEQFF. The CDR3 DNA reads TGTGCCAGTAGTTCCTTAGCGGATGAGCAGTTCTTC.